The 27 T cell receptor beta chains below all came from one sample that was sequenced in a study of blood T cells in healthy people across ages. A second 7 to 11 cycle PCR used barcoded and J-beta primers. From the 5' RACE reads, TCRdb called clonotypes with MiXCR, one entry per CDR3 protein. This sample has hundreds of thousands of distinct CDR3 sequences, with around 31% found just once. Material: blood. The receptors were gathered from a woman of 80 years or more in good health.

The chain couples TRBV24-1 to TRBJ2-5; D gene ambiguous. CDR1 is KGHDR, CDR2 SFDVKD, per germline. The CDR3 contains 15 residues. Deletions cut 0 bases from V and 0 bases from J, with 7 bases between. This chain's CDR3 is CATSDLEGYQETQYF. The CDR3 DNA reads TGTGCCACCAGTGATTTGGAAGGCTACCAAGAGACCCAGTACTTC.

In regard to this clonotype: With a much larger clone just one base away, this may be a read error. The chain couples TRBV11-2 to TRBJ2-1; the match to TRBD2 covers 13 bases. Per germline, CDR1 SGHAT and CDR2 FQNNGV. This CDR3 spans 19 amino acids. The CDR3 nucleotides are TGTGCCGGCAGCCCAACAACTAGCGGGGGGGTTTTTGCGAACAATGAGCAGTTCTTC. Its translation is CAGSPTTSGGVFANNEQFF.

This clonotype has a count of ten or more. The chain carries TRBV7-2 and TRBJ2-3; 9 bases map to TRBD2. Germline CDR1 is SGHTA and CDR2 is FQGNSA. This CDR3 is built from 15 residues. With 3 bases clipped from V and 3 bases from J, the junction kept 4 bases outside the gene matches. The CDR3 spells CASSLSGGKTDTQYF. The CDR3 bases are TGTGCCAGCAGCTTGAGCGGGGGGAAAACAGATACGCAGTATTTT.

This clonotype was seen a few times. The chain combines TRBV7-6 with TRBJ1-4, with D unclear. The germline gives CDR1 SGHVS, CDR2 FNYEAQ. V was shortened by 5 bases and J by 8 bases, with 12 bases between the two germline ends. The CDR3 sequence is 13 residues long. The CDR3 protein is CASSRNDMEKLFF. The CDR3 DNA reads as TGTGCCAGCAGCCGAAACGACATGGAAAAACTGTTTTTT.

This clonotype has more than one count but fewer than ten. The chain couples TRBV6-2 or TRBV6-3 to TRBJ1-1; D unclear. The V end lost 0 bases, the J end lost 5 bases, and 7 bases lay between the germline ends. The CDR3 spans 13 residues. The germline CDR1 and CDR2 sequences are MNHEY and SVGEGT. CDR3 nucleotides: TGTGCCAGCAGTTACTCTCGGGAAACTGAAGCTTTCTTT. Its translation: CASSYSRETEAFF.

The chain carries TRBV18 and TRBJ1-3; D remains ambiguous. The CDR3 spans 18 residues. Germline CDR1 and CDR2: KGHSH and LQKENI. Trimming shortened V by 3 bases and J by 0 bases, and 18 bases separated the two germline ends. CDR3 region: CASSPWTRRPSSGNTIYF. DNA of the CDR3: TGTGCCAGCTCACCCTGGACGAGACGGCCGAGCTCTGGAAACACCATATATTTT.

The CDR3 DNA follows: TGTGCCAGCAGCTTATGGTCAACAGGGGACGGCTCCTATAATTCACCCCTCCACTTT. As protein: CASSLWSTGDGSYNSPLHF. V and J are TRBV7-2 and TRBJ1-6, with TRBD1 identical over 7 bases. CDR1 and CDR2 (germline): SGHTA, FQGNSA. V lost 2 bases, J lost 0 bases, and 10 bases stayed unmatched. The CDR3 sequence is 19 residues long.

The chain links TRBV7-2 to TRBJ2-5, with D possibly being TRBD1 or TRBD2 (5 bases each). The CDR3 runs 13 residues. Between the trimmed V and J ends, which lost 3 bases and 3 bases, there was a span of 8 bases. Germline-derived CDR1 and CDR2 are SGHTA and FQGNSA. CDR3 protein: CASSFRGEETQYF. The CDR3 DNA sequence: TGTGCCAGCAGCTTTCGAGGGGAAGAGACCCAGTACTTC.

This clonotype was counted only a few times. A much larger clone differs from this one at a single base, so this may be a read error. The V gene is TRBV24-1, the J gene TRBJ2-1, with 8 positions matching TRBD1. The end of the DNA fits TRBJ2-7 better, so the J call may be wrong. Germline V gene data show CDR1 as KGHDR and CDR2 as SFDVKD. The CDR3 has 18 amino acids. CDR3 DNA sequence: TGTGCCACCAGTGATCCCGGGACAGGATACAGCTCCTACAATGAGCAGTACTTC. This translates into CATSDPGTGYSSYNEQYF.

This clonotype has a handful of counts. The chain employs TRBV21-1 and TRBJ1-4; the table calls TRBD1, which could not be checked here. TRBV21-1 is tagged as a pseudogene. The CDR3 extends over 16 amino acids. The CDR3: CASSKEVTGVLEKLFF. For the CDR3, the DNA is TGTGCCAGCAGCAAAGAGGTCACGGGGGTTTTGGAAAAACTGTTTTTT.

This clonotype appeared a few times. The V call is TRBV20-1, the J call TRBJ1-4; TRBD1 matches 9 bases. V gave up 6 bases and J gave up 2 bases; unmatched junction bases: 4. The CDR3 is made up of 14 amino acids. Germline values: CDR1 DFQATT, CDR2 SNEGSKA (reference sequence). Written as DNA, the CDR3 is TGCAGTGCAGGACAGGGGTCGACTAATGAAAAACTGTTTTTT. Residues: CSAGQGSTNEKLFF.

This clonotype was recorded many times. CDR3 in DNA: TGCAGTGCTAGTGACACTTACTATGGCTACACCTTC. This codes for CSASDTYYGYTF. V is TRBV20-1 and J is TRBJ1-2; no clear D. In germline, CDR1 is DFQATT, CDR2 SNEGSKA (reference sequence). CDR3 length: 12 residues. The germline V and J ends were trimmed by 3 bases and 3 bases, with 8 bases remaining between them.

At least ten counts were recorded for this clonotype. V and J are TRBV6-5 and TRBJ2-1; TRBD1 is a possible D gene (5 bases). The length of the CDR3 is 14 residues. Germline CDR1 MNHEY, CDR2 SVGAGI. Between the trimmed V and J ends, which lost 6 bases and 1 base, there was a span of 10 bases. In DNA form, the CDR3 reads TGTGCCAGCAGGCAGCAGGGTTCCTACAATGAGCAGTTCTTC. It yields the protein CASRQQGSYNEQFF.

J is TRBJ1-1 and V is TRBV7-2; D possibly corresponds to TRBD1 (5 bases). This CDR3 comprises 17 residues. Germline V gene lookup returns CDR1 SGHTA and CDR2 FQGNSA. V shed 0 bases and J shed 1 base, with 15 bases lying between them. CDR3 DNA sequence: TGTGCCAGCAGCTTAGCGGCCCCGGGGGGTGGGAACACTGAAGCTTTCTTT. Residues: CASSLAAPGGGNTEAFF.

Turning to this clonotype: Just one base apart from a much larger clone, this may be a read error. This chain links TRBV6-5 with TRBJ1-1, with D unclear. V was pared by 6 bases and J by 5 bases, with 16 bases between. The CDR3 has 14 amino acids. Germline assignment: CDR1 MNHEY and CDR2 SVGAGI. CDR3 in DNA: TGTGCCAGCAGGGCTAGGAGGTTCTTGACTGAAGCTTTCTTT. Its translation: CASRARRFLTEAFF.

This clonotype was seen repeatedly, ten times or more. The CDR3 DNA follows: TGTGCCATCAGTGGGGACAGGGTCGCTCGAGGCTACACCTTC. Its protein is CAISGDRVARGYTF. V is TRBV10-3 and J is TRBJ1-2, with 9 bases lining up with TRBD1. Germline CDR1 ENHRY, CDR2 SYGVKD. This CDR3 comprises 14 residues. Germline trimming cut 4 bases from V and 8 bases from J; bases unmatched to any gene: 8.

The sample holds many counts of this clonotype. The rearrangement uses TRBV7-9 and TRBJ2-7, with D perhaps being TRBD1 or TRBD2 (5 bases each). The length of the CDR3 is 16 residues. CDR1 and CDR2 from the germline V gene are SEHNR and FQNEAQ (reference sequence). Trimming removed 1 base at V and 1 base at J, with 14 bases between. CDR3 in DNA: TGTGCCAGCAGCTTAGGGGGCGGGCCCTCATCCTACGAGCAGTACTTC. Translating gives CASSLGGGPSSYEQYF.

There are many counts of this clonotype. The chain recombines TRBV11-1 with TRBJ2-1; 12 bases are a match to TRBD2. The trim removed 6 bases at V and 7 bases at J, leaving 4 bases unmatched. The CDR3 has 14 residues. Germline values: CDR1 SGHAT, CDR2 FQDESV (reference sequence). This CDR3 is CASRAGLAGNEQFF. Here the CDR3 DNA reads TGTGCCAGCAGAGCCGGACTAGCGGGGAATGAGCAGTTCTTC.

This clonotype has ten or more counts. This chain's CDR3 is CSDRQGTETQYF. The DNA for the CDR3 is TGCAGCGACCGACAGGGTACAGAGACCCAGTACTTC. The chain uses TRBV29-1 and TRBJ2-5; TRBD1 matches at 7 bases. Germline V gives CDR1 SQVTM, CDR2 ANQGSEA. J was trimmed by 4 bases and V by 7 bases; bases with no gene match: 6. The CDR3 has 12 residues. Using reference TRBV29-1 and TRBJ2-5 for the parts outside the CDR3, the full variable domain is SAVISQKPSRDICQRGTSLTIQCQVDSQVTMMFWYRQQPGQSLTLIATANQGSEATYESGFVIDKFPISRPNLTFSTLTVSNMSPEDSSIYLCSDRQGTETQYFGPGTRLLVL.

This clonotype showed up many times. This sequence joins TRBV5-5 and TRBJ2-3, with D perhaps TRBD1 (5 bases). CDR1 and CDR2 from the germline V gene are SGHKS and YYEKEE (reference sequence). V was shortened by 4 bases and J by 2 bases, with 14 bases between the two germline ends. CDR3 length: 15 amino acids. CDR3 sequence: CASSLAGKNTDTQYF. The CDR3 nucleotides are TGTGCCAGCAGCCTCGCAGGGAAGAACACAGATACGCAGTATTTT.

This clonotype has at least ten counts. V and J are TRBV9 and TRBJ2-1; 8 bases agree with TRBD2. Germline CDR1 reads SGDLS; CDR2 reads YYNGEE. V shed 0 bases, J shed 7 bases, and the junction held 9 bases outside the gene matches. This CDR3 has 16 amino acids. This CDR3 is CASSVESRGVHNEQFF. The CDR3 DNA reads as TGTGCCAGCAGCGTAGAGTCGCGGGGGGTACATAATGAGCAGTTCTTC.

This clonotype has just a few counts. The chain carries TRBV12-3 or TRBV12-4 and TRBJ1-1; TRBD1 agrees at 8 bases. Losses at the gene ends were 8 bases for V and 3 bases for J; bases not matched to a gene: 5. The CDR3 spans 13 residues. The CDR3 DNA reads TGTGCCAGCGCCCAGGGGGCCCACACTGAAGCTTTCTTT. Translation gives CASAQGAHTEAFF.

The chain has TRBV6-1 and TRBJ1-1; D not certain. The CDR3 consists of 12 residues. V lost 8 bases, J lost 6 bases, and 13 bases lay in between. The germline CDR1 and CDR2 sequences are MNHNS and SASEGT. The CDR3 DNA follows: TGTGCCAGCGCGGAGGGTAGCCCTGAAGCTTTCTTT. Translating it yields CASAEGSPEAFF.

Turning to this clonotype: This clone may be a read error of a much larger clone one base away. V usage is TRBV7-6 and J usage is TRBJ2-1, with D unresolved. Germline V gene lookup returns CDR1 SGHVS and CDR2 FNYEAQ. CDR3 length: 12 amino acids. The DNA of the CDR3 is TGTGCCGGCAGCCCCGACCACAATGAGCAGTTCTTC. Translated, it gives CAGSPDHNEQFF.

Many counts were recorded for this clonotype. The chain recombines TRBV5-1 with TRBJ1-1, with TRBD1 matching over 7 bases. Germline CDR1 SGHRS, CDR2 YFSETQ. Trimming took 2 bases from V and 0 from J; bases not matched to a gene: 7. The CDR3 consists of 16 residues. CDR3 sequence reads: CASSFPRQGLNTEAFF. The CDR3 coding sequence is TGCGCCAGCAGCTTTCCCCGACAGGGTCTGAACACTGAAGCTTTCTTT.

With regard to this clonotype: A read error may account for a junction end that differs from germline. The CDR3 loop is CASSQGQGNTGAFF. In DNA, the CDR3 is TGCGCCAGCAGCCAAGGACAGGGGAACACTGGAGCTTTCTTT. This chain connects TRBV4-1 to TRBJ1-1; 8 positions agree with TRBD1. The germline V gene encodes CDR1 MGHRA and CDR2 YSYEKL. The CDR3 is 14 amino acids.

This clonotype was counted at least ten times. The genes are TRBV7-8 and TRBJ1-6; D call uncertain. The CDR3 is 18 residues long. V was shortened by 1 base and J by 0 bases, with 13 bases between the two germline ends. Germline V gene data show CDR1 as SGHVS and CDR2 as FQNEAQ. The CDR3 spells CASSLDRFPSSYNSPLHF. DNA of the CDR3: TGTGCCAGCAGCTTAGATAGGTTCCCTAGCTCCTATAATTCACCCCTCCACTTT.